This section outlines one TCR beta chain sequence together with its context. This clonotype has ten or more counts. Its antigen remains undetermined. No base quality information exists; no much larger clone differs at one position. This sample stems from a study of identical twins (dated by TCRdb to about 2016). As for the study more broadly: TCR alpha and beta repertoires from monozygotic twins, unrelated adults of various ages and cord blood were deep-sequenced to test whether fetal clonotypes persist. To rule out contamination, the twin experiments were replicated at different times with different library preparation protocols.

The method was 5' RACE. Sequencing instrument: Illumina HiSeq 2000. A universal primer binding site was added through template switching, and the final cDNA carried a unique molecular identifier so that TCR cDNA molecules could be counted accurately. First-strand cDNA for TCR alpha and beta chains was synthesized from specific primers in the conserved constant-segment region. To control for contamination, each cDNA library was double barcoded with a SMART-Mk sample barcode plus Illumina barcodes. TruSeq adapter sequences and Illumina sample barcodes were added in two successive PCR steps. Sequencing of the TCR alpha and beta cDNA libraries was done on the Illumina HiSeq platform using custom primers. The authors' pipeline ran thus. MiGEC was used to process raw reads and extract unique molecular identifiers, and MiXCR was used to find CDR3 positions. Recombination models were inferred per individual with the repgenHMM and IGoR tools using an EM algorithm. The analysis of shared clonotypes was done with the tcR package in R, with sharing normalized by the product of cloneset sizes. To study raw recombination free of thymic and clonal selection effects, out-of-frame nonproductive sequences were analyzed. TCRdb redid the processing of the public reads, applying fastp at Q25 and MiXCR, and retained in-frame beta chains. Each entry is one CDR3 protein sequence, shown with its most common DNA and genes. The authors' filters were not applied to this entry. The sample yields around 960,000 distinct CDR3 sequences; approximately 13% were counted once. The top ten clonotypes cover roughly 1.6% of the sample.

CDR1 and CDR2, looked up from the germline V gene (reference sequence), are LGHDT and YNNKEL. V sheds 0 bases and J sheds 4 bases, leaving 13 bases between their ends. The CDR3 holds 16 amino acids from the cysteine to the phenylalanine. Of all the DNA, just the CDR3 is kept, 48 bases in frame from base 1. Every donor was a healthy Caucasian. The twin cohort comprised three pairs of female monozygotic twins, all aged roughly 18 to 30 years. Peripheral blood mononuclear cells were the source from which RNA for the TCR libraries was isolated. Broader findings and caveats from the paper: The excess sharing between twins in beta out-of-frame sequences was weaker because fewer shared sequences reduced the signal-to-noise ratio. In monozygotic twins, recombination models systematically underestimated out-of-frame TCR alpha sharing, but the models matched the sharing seen between unrelated individuals. Abundant cord blood beta clonotypes had fewer insertions, young adult naive repertoires showed a similar but weaker trend, and memory repertoires showed no such trend. Compared with coincidental sharing between unrelated individuals, an excess of low generation-probability sequences was observed among out-of-frame TCR alpha sequences shared between twins. Because the same donors could not be followed over many years, the conclusions depended on cross-sectional statistical analysis. Zero-insertion analyses could be partly confounded by invariant T cells such as MAIT and iNKT, although diverse VJ usage argued against such confounding for most clonotypes.

These data also formed part of another study, on yellow fever vaccine responses in identical twins. From the second report: The authors reported that the T cell response to vaccination in identical twins appeared partly convergent and partly personalized. Focusing on identical twins, the study followed the T cell clones that responded to the vaccine, and did so with precision.

The sequencing input was PBMCs. The chain joins TRBV3-1 to TRBJ2-1, with no confident D gene call. This clonotype originated in a woman under 30 in good health. CDR3 loop: CASSQDGRPPYNEQFF. The nucleotide sequence is TGTGCCAGCAGCCAAGATGGGCGGCCCCCTTACAATGAGCAGTTCTTC.